This TCR beta chain is drawn from a study of OX40 agonist ivuxolimab in advanced cancers. For the study at large: Clinicians treated patients with ivuxolimab, an agonistic anti-OX40 (CD134) antibody. Dose-escalation subjects each had hepatocellular carcinoma, melanoma, renal cell or head and neck cancer. Of mixed ages from roughly 23 to 85 and averaging about 56 years, the group was 65% to 85% male. Patients with prior anti-PD-1, anti-PD-L1 or anti-CTLA-4 therapy were eligible; approximately 40% had some.

Germline values: CDR1 LNHDA, CDR2 SQIVND (reference sequence). This CDR3 is 15 amino acids long. V lost 6 bases to trimming and J lost 0 bases, with 12 bases between them. This table comes from immunoSEQ multiplex PCR, and its TCRdb copy is limited to in-frame clones, with some not included. The table has roughly 60,000 clones, approximately 90% seen once. This chain links TRBV19 with TRBJ1-3; unclear D gene. The sequencing used CD4+ or CD8+ T cells sorted from blood, collected in a trial of the OX40 agonist ivuxolimab. The receptor's source is an adult with an advanced solid tumor such as melanoma, head and neck, liver or kidney cancer. The CDR3 here is CASSPTPSSGNTIYF. DNA of the CDR3: TGTGCCAGTAGCCCGACACCCAGCTCTGGAAACACCATATATTTT.